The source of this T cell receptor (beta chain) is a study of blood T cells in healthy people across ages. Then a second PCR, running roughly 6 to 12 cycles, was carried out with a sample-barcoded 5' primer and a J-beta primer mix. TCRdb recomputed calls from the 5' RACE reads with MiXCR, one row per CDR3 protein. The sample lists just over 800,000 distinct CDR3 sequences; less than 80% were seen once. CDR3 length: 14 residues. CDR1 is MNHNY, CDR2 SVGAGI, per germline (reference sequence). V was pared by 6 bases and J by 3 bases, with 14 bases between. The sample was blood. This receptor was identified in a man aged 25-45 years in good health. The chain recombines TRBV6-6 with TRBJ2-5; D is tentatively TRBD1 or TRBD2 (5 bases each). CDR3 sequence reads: CASRTPGAEETQYF. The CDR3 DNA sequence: TGTGCCAGCAGGACCCCCGGGGCAGAAGAGACCCAGTACTTC.